This section outlines one TCR beta chain sequence together with its context. Its antigen is currently unknown. After removal of 6 bases from V and 5 bases from J, the junction contained 10 bases not matched to a gene. CDR1 is MDHEN, CDR2 SYDVKM, per germline. The CDR3 is 14 residues long. These data come from a study of shared clonotypes between healthy human individuals. The overall study: Each donor's CD8 memory used one plate, CD8 naive two, each CD4 subset three. General study points: Sample collection involved blood only; tissue repertoires are likely different.

Naive CD45RA+ and memory CD45RA-negative subsets were split from CD4+ cells. Clones were sequenced by immunoSEQ multiplex PCR, and TCRdb holds only the in-frame ones, with some missing. The table includes around 1.5 million clones, under 99% detected once. This chain connects TRBV28 to TRBJ2-7, with 7 nucleotides matching TRBD1. Sequencing was done on a sample of naive CD4+ T cells sorted from blood. Subset: CD45RA+ positively selected. The clonotype comes from a man under 40 in good health. The CDR3 region is CASSFWDSRNEQYF. CDR3 coding DNA: TGTGCCAGCAGCTTCTGGGACAGCCGGAACGAGCAGTACTTC. The entire variable domain, with the rest obtained from reference TRBV28 and TRBJ2-7, is as follows: DVKVTQSSRYLVKRTGEKVFLECVQDMDHENMFWYRQDPGLGLRLIYFSYDVKMKEKGDIPEGYSVSREKKERFSLILESASTNQTSMYLCASSFWDSRNEQYFGPGTRLTVT.